This is a list of T cell receptor beta chains from one sample in a study of cytomegalovirus exposure and HLA in healthy donors. Generated by immunoSEQ multiplex PCR, the TCRdb table keeps only in-frame clones and is missing some. The sample has about 59,000 clones, 75% to 90% seen once; the top ten hold around 4.2%. Sequenced material: PBMCs. These receptors came from a woman in her forties in good health and CMV-seronegative. CDR3s leave out the opening cysteine and the closing phenylalanine or tryptophan. The order of the fields is J gene, V gene, CDR3 protein.

J gene: TRBJ2-5; V gene: TRBV9; CDR3 protein: ASSEWDWGTQY
J gene: TRBJ2-1; V gene: TRBV27; CDR3 protein: ASSISGRVYNEQF
J gene: TRBJ1-6; V gene: TRBV7-9; CDR3 protein: ASSLEGDRENSPLH
J gene: TRBJ2-1; V gene: TRBV28; CDR3 protein: ASSLPLAGRNEQF
J gene: TRBJ2-7; V gene: TRBV7-6; CDR3 protein: ASSLDGSGRGAYEQY
J gene: TRBJ1-3; V gene: TRBV11-2; CDR3 protein: ASSPWQGAGNTIY
J gene: TRBJ2-3; V gene: TRBV19; CDR3 protein: ASSILTGGADTQY
J gene: TRBJ2-1; V gene: TRBV10-1; CDR3 protein: ASSERRDGNEQF
J gene: TRBJ2-3; V gene: TRBV5-1; CDR3 protein: ASSLLSAGVLSTDTQY
J gene: TRBJ2-2; V gene: TRBV6-1; CDR3 protein: ASSEREAGELF
J gene: TRBJ1-2; V gene: TRBV5-6; CDR3 protein: ASSLLYGYT
J gene: TRBJ2-7; V gene: TRBV27; CDR3 protein: ASSLAGMAYEQY
J gene: TRBJ1-2; V gene: TRBV7-9; CDR3 protein: ASSSRDRANYGYT
J gene: TRBJ2-1; V gene: TRBV1; CDR3 protein: TSSQKGASGLYNEQF
J gene: TRBJ2-1; V gene: TRBV5-1; CDR3 protein: ASSQASSYNEQF
J gene: TRBJ1-2; V gene: TRBV7-2; CDR3 protein: ASSLDTSSVNGYT
J gene: TRBJ2-1; V gene: TRBV14; CDR3 protein: ASSQDRDRAYNEQF
J gene: TRBJ2-1; V gene: TRBV29-1; CDR3 protein: SVEDWGELAGVNEQF
J gene: TRBJ2-5; V gene: TRBV7-8; CDR3 protein: ASSSKLALQETQY
J gene: TRBJ1-1; V gene: TRBV11-2; CDR3 protein: ASSFYEGAF
J gene: TRBJ2-7; V gene: TRBV6-6; CDR3 protein: ASSYGNRGYEQY
J gene: TRBJ1-5; V gene: TRBV2; CDR3 protein: ASSDGQPQH
J gene: TRBJ2-7; V gene: TRBV6-1; CDR3 protein: ASSGRDRGYEQY
J gene: TRBJ1-2; V gene: TRBV5-1; CDR3 protein: ASSFDKNYGYT
J gene: TRBJ2-7; V gene: TRBV7-9; CDR3 protein: ASSLAGAGEQY
J gene: TRBJ1-5; V gene: TRBV7-6; CDR3 protein: ASSPEGANQPQH
J gene: TRBJ2-7; V gene: TRBV4-2; CDR3 protein: ASSQESRQSSYEQY
J gene: TRBJ1-1; V gene: TRBV5-8; CDR3 protein: ASSLRDRGPKRNTEAF
J gene: TRBJ1-1; V gene: TRBV4-1; CDR3 protein: ASSQVGGPKAF
J gene: TRBJ2-2; V gene: TRBV10-3; CDR3 protein: AITPGTGAGELF
J gene: TRBJ2-3; V gene: TRBV28; CDR3 protein: ASSKTGGGRRTGTDTQY
J gene: TRBJ2-2; V gene: TRBV9; CDR3 protein: ASSGLASGGELF
J gene: TRBJ1-2; V gene: TRBV30; CDR3 protein: ACMDRVSNYGYT
J gene: TRBJ2-3; V gene: TRBV7-2; CDR3 protein: ASSSPGLAVDTQY
J gene: TRBJ2-1; V gene: TRBV9; CDR3 protein: ASSVDSGLYNEQF
J gene: TRBJ1-5; V gene: TRBV4-2; CDR3 protein: ASSSGEGQPQH
J gene: TRBJ2-1; V gene: TRBV19; CDR3 protein: ASSTQFGGRVDNEQF
J gene: TRBJ1-5; V gene: TRBV5-4; CDR3 protein: ASSLGGFSNQPQH
J gene: TRBJ1-6; V gene: TRBV27; CDR3 protein: ASSFLQGGNSPLH
J gene: TRBJ2-5; V gene: TRBV29-1; CDR3 protein: SVELAGGPEETQY